This TCR beta chain was identified in a study of T cells after yellow fever vaccination. Study context: Fractions with few cells were prepared using SMART-Seq v4 Ultra Low Input.

As concerns this clonotype: Its matching antigen is unknown.

Study-wide findings and caveats: Researchers report a weaker secondary response that nonetheless peaked faster, day 5 versus 15. At around 95% for CD4 and around 91% for CD8, most primary-vaccination clones showed up again after the booster.

This CDR3 spans 13 amino acids. Germline CDR1 reads SGDLS; CDR2 reads YYNGEE. Trimming removed 4 bases at V and 2 bases at J, with 7 bases between. Template-switching 5'RACE yielded the TCR cDNA; a universal primer site and UMIs were added in the process. TCRdb redid the calling of the 5' RACE reads with MiXCR, one entry per CDR3 protein. Found here are around 340,000 distinct CDR3 sequences, more than 8.5% of them singletons; the top ten hold about a sixth. This specimen consisted of PBMCs, obtained on the day of the first yellow fever vaccination. This TCR was sampled from a young man who received the YFV17D yellow fever vaccine. This chain connects TRBV9 to TRBJ2-1; D is undetermined. The CDR3 sequence: CASSSRAYNEQFF. The CDR3 nucleotides read TGTGCCAGCAGCAGCCGGGCCTACAATGAGCAGTTCTTC.